This TCR beta chain originates from a study of blood T cell repertoires in COVID-19. Across the whole study: T cells, B-cell-depleted T cells, or PBMCs supplied cDNA or gDNA.

V shed 6 bases and J 12 bases; nucleotides not matched to a gene: 13. Germline CDR1 is MNHEY and CDR2 is SMNVEV (reference sequence). The CDR3 loop spans 13 amino acids. In the study's own analysis: Using reference gene primer amplification, nucleated cell counts were estimated. TCRdb keeps only in-frame clones here, not all; method: immunoSEQ multiplex PCR. The V and J calls and clone size are taken from that table; D and trimming were inferred from the DNA. The sample includes about 260,000 clones, approximately 90% of them seen just once. V is TRBV27 and J is TRBJ1-2, with TRBD1 matching 7 bases. The receptor comes from a man between 45 and 60 years old who had been exposed to COVID-19. The sequenced sample was PBMCs or T cells enriched from blood (not recorded which). DNA for the CDR3: TGTGCCAGCAGCATGGAGGGGACAGATGAACACACCTTC. This sequence encodes CASSMEGTDEHTF.